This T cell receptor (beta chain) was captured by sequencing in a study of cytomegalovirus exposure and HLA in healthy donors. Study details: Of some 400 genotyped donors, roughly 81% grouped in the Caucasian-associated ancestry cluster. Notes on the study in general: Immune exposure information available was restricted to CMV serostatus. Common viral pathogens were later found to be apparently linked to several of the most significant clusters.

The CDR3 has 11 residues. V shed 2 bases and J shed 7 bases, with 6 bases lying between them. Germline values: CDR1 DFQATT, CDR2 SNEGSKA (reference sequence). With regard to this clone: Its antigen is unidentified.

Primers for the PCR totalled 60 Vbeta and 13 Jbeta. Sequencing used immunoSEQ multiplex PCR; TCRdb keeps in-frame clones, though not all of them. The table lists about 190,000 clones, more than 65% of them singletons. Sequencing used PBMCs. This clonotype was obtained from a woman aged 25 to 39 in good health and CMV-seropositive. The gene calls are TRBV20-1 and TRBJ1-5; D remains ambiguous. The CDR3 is CSARSGQPQHF. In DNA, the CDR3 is TGCAGTGCTAGATCGGGGCAGCCCCAGCATTTT.